This T cell receptor (beta chain) appears in the sequencing data of a study of neoadjuvant anti-PD-1 for oral cavity cancer. The germline CDR1 and CDR2 sequences are MNHNY and SVGAGI (reference sequence). V gave up 0 bases and J gave up 5 bases, with 9 bases separating them. The CDR3 consists of 14 residues. The protocol was immunoSEQ multiplex PCR, while the TCRdb copy is restricted to in-frame clones and leaves out a portion. The sample has about 15,000 clones; 60% to 70% are singletons. Patients had newly diagnosed, untreated stage II-IVA oral cavity squamous cell carcinoma. Patients had HPV-negative, locally advanced oral cavity squamous cell carcinoma.

This sequence was found in a person between 40 and 85 years old with oral cavity squamous cell carcinoma. The V gene is TRBV6-6, the J gene TRBJ2-3, with D perhaps TRBD1 or TRBD2 (5 bases each). Specimen: PBMCs, collected before nivolumab (anti-PD-1) treatment. CDR3 nucleotides: TGTGCCAGCAGTTACTCAGCAGGGAGAGATACGCAGTATTTT. Protein: CASSYSAGRDTQYF.